This T cell receptor (beta chain) was observed in a study of multiple sclerosis patients with progressive multifocal leukoencephalopathy. Study observations and caveats: Lower normalized Shannon entropy suggested reduced TRB diversity in most PML patients. Whether JC virus or general immunocompromise explains the findings remained unclear.

The ends were cut back, 5 bases at V and 8 bases at J, with 15 bases in the middle. CDR1 and CDR2 from the germline V gene are KGHSH and LQKENI. This CDR3 has 13 amino acids. Stated time point: before natalizumab initiation. Before the first natalizumab infusion, T0 blood samples were taken. Libraries were prepared by immunoSEQ multiplex PCR; TCRdb keeps only in-frame clonotypes and omits some of them. The table lists 25,000 to 35,000 clones, more than 75% of them singletons, with 0.8% to 1.1% in the top ten. Concerning this clone: Its antigen is unidentified.

This sequence was found in a human donor with multiple sclerosis. The chain recombines TRBV18 with TRBJ1-2, with a weak D call TRBD1 (5 bases). Sequenced: PBMCs. The DNA for the CDR3 is TGTGCCAGCTCAGTGACAGATTCTAGAGGCTACACCTTC. Translating gives CASSVTDSRGYTF.